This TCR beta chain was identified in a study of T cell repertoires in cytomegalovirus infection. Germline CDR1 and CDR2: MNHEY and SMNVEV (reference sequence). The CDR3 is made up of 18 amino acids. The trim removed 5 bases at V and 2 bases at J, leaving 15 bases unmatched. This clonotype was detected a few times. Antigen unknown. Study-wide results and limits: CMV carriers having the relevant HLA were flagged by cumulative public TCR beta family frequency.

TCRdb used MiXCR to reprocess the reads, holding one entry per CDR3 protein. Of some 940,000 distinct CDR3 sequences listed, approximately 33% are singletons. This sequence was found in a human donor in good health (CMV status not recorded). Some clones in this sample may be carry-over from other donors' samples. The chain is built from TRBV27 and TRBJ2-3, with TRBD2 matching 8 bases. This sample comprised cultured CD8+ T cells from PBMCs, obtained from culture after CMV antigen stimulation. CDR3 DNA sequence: TGTGCCAGCAGTCCCCCCCGGAAGGCGGGGGGCCTCACAGATACGCAGTATTTT. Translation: CASSPPRKAGGLTDTQYF.